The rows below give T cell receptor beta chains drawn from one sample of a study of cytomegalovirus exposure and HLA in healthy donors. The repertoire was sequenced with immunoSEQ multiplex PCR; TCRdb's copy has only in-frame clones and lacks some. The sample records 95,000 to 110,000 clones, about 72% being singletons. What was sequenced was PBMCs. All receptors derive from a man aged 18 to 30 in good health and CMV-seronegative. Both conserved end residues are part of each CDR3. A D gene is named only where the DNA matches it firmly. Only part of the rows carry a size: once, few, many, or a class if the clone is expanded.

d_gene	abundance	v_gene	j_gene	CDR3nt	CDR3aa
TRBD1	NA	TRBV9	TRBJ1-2	TGTGCCAGCAGCGTAGGGGGACAGGGGAAAGGCTACACCTTC	CASSVGGQGKGYTF
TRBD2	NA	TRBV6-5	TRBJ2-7	TGTGCCAGCAGTTCCATAGCGGGGACGAAGACCTACGAGCAGTACTTC	CASSSIAGTKTYEQYF
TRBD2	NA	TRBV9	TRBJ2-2	TGTGCCAGCAGCTCACCAATAGCGGGGGGGCCTAACACCGGGGAGCTGTTTTTT	CASSSPIAGGPNTGELFF
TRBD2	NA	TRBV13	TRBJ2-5	TGTGCCAGCAGCTTAGGGGGACTAGCGGGACAAGAGACCCAGTACTTC	CASSLGGLAGQETQYF
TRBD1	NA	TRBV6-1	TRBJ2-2	TGTGCCAGCAGAGCGGGACAGGGGCTGTCCGGGGAGCTGTTTTTT	CASRAGQGLSGELFF
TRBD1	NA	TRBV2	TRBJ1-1	TGTGCCAGCAGGTTGGACAGGGCCTTTAACACTGAAGCTTTCTTT	CASRLDRAFNTEAFF
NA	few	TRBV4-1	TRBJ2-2	TGCGCCAGCAGCCTAGGACACTTAAATCAGAACACCGGGGAGCTGTTTTTT	CASSLGHLNQNTGELFF
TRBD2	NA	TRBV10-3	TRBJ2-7	TGTGCCATCAGTCACACGACTAGCGGGAGCTACGAGCAGTACTTC	CAISHTTSGSYEQYF
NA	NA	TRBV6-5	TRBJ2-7	TGTGCCAGCAGCAGGGCCGAAGCATTATCCTACGAGCAGTACTTC	CASSRAEALSYEQYF
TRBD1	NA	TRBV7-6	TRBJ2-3	TGTGCCAGCAGCAGCCGGACAGGACCTAGCACAGATACGCAGTATTTT	CASSSRTGPSTDTQYF
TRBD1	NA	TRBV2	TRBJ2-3	TGTGCCAGCAGTGATCTCGGACAGGGAACAGATACGCAGTATTTT	CASSDLGQGTDTQYF
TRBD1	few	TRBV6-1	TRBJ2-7	TGTGCCACCAAATCCGGGACAGGGAGTCGCGAGCAGTACTTC	CATKSGTGSREQYF
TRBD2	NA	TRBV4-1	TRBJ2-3	TGCGCCAGCAGCCCCGGACTAGCGGGGGGGCCGAGCACAGATACGCAGTATTTT	CASSPGLAGGPSTDTQYF
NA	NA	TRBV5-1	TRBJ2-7	TGCGCCAGCAGCTTGCAAGTAGTCGACGAGCAGTACTTC	CASSLQVVDEQYF
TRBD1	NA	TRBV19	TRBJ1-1	TGTGCCAGTAGTATAACAGGGGCGAACACTGAAGCTTTCTTT	CASSITGANTEAFF
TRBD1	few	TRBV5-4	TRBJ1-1	TGTGCCAGCAGCTCCCGGGACAGGGAGCCGGTCGCTTTCTTT	CASSSRDREPVAFF
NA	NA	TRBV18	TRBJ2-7	TGTGCCAGCTCACCACCGGGCTTCGGGGTGTCAGATCCCAGAGAGCAGTACTTC	CASSPPGFGVSDPREQYF
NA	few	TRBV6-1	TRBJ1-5	TGTGCCAGCAGTGAACATAGCAATCAGCCCCAGCATTTT	CASSEHSNQPQHF
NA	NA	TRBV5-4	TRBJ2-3	TGTGCCAGCAGCTTATCTGGCGGGGACAGCACAGATACGCAGTATTTT	CASSLSGGDSTDTQYF
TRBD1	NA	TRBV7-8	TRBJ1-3	TGTGCCAGCAGCCCAGTGTTTGAAGATAAAGGGGGACAGGGGAGAAACACCATATATTTT	CASSPVFEDKGGQGRNTIYF
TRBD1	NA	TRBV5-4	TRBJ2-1	TGTGCCAGCCGCTTGAGGGGGCAGGGGCCTGGTGATGAGCAGTTCTTC	CASRLRGQGPGDEQFF
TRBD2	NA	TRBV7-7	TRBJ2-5	TGTGCCAGCACCGATTCGGGTCAGGGAGGGGAGACCCAGTACTTC	CASTDSGQGGETQYF
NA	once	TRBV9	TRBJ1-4	TGTGCCAGCAGTCCCTCGGGGGAAAAACTGTTTTTT	CASSPSGEKLFF
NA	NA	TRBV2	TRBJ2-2	TGTGCCAGCAGGCGGGACAACACCGGGGAGCTGTTTTTT	CASRRDNTGELFF
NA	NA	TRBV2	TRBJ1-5	TGTGCCAGCAGTGTCCGGAGCAATCAGCCCCAGCATTTT	CASSVRSNQPQHF
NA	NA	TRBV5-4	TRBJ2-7	TGTGCCAGCAGCCGCGACTCCTACGAGCAGTACTTC	CASSRDSYEQYF
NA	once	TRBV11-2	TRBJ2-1	TGTGCCAGCGAGACCGGCGGGTCCTACAATGAGCAGTTCTTC	CASETGGSYNEQFF
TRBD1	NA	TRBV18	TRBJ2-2	TGTGCCAGCTCACCAGACTCTGTGGGGACAGGCAACACCGGGGAGCTGTTTTTT	CASSPDSVGTGNTGELFF
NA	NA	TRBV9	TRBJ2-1	TGTGCCAGCAGCCTTCCCGGAGGGGTCAACAATGAGCAGTTCTTC	CASSLPGGVNNEQFF
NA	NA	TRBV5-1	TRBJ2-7	TGCGCCAGCAGCTTGGGGTGGGCTACCGACAGTTACGAGCAGTACTTC	CASSLGWATDSYEQYF
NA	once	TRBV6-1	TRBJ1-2	TGTGCCAGCAGTTTAGGAGGAAACATTAACTATGGCTACACCTTC	CASSLGGNINYGYTF
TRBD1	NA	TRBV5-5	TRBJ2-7	TGTGCCAGCAGCCAGGGACAGGGGGAACCCTACGAGCAGTACTTC	CASSQGQGEPYEQYF
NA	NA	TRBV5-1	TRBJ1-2	TGCGCCAGCAGGGGAGGGGTCTATGGCTACACCTTC	CASRGGVYGYTF
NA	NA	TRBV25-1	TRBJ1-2	TGTGCCAGCAGTGAAGCCCCGGGGAGGGGCTACACCTTC	CASSEAPGRGYTF
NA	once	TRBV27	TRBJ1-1	TGTGCCAGCAGCAGCCGGGCCCCCCGGAGGACTGAAGCTTTCTTT	CASSSRAPRRTEAFF
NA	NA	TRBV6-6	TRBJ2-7	TGTGCCAGCACCCTAGGGGGGGGCCGATACGAGCAGTACTTC	CASTLGGGRYEQYF
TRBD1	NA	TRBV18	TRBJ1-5	TGTGCCAGCTCACCACATGCGACAGGGGGCAGGCATTTT	CASSPHATGGRHF
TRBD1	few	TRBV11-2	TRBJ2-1	TGTGCCAGCAGCCATGAACAGGGGAATGAGCAGTTCTTC	CASSHEQGNEQFF
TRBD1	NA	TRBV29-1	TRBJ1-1	TGCAGCGTTCTTCCGGGACAGAAGAACACTGAAGCTTTCTTT	CSVLPGQKNTEAFF
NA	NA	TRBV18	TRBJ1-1	TGTGCCAGCTCACCACTCTCCCGGAGTGGGTACACTGAAGCTTTCTTT	CASSPLSRSGYTEAFF
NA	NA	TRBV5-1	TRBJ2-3	TGCGCCAGCTCCCTGGAACTCGCAGGGGATACGCAGTATTTT	CASSLELAGDTQYF
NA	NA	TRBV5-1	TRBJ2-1	TGCGCCAGCAGCCGCACGACAGGCTCGAACAATGAGCAGTTCTTC	CASSRTTGSNNEQFF
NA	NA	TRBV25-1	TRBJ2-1	TGTGCCAGCAGCAGGGTCAATAACAATGAGCAGTTCTTC	CASSRVNNNEQFF
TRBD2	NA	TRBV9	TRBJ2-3	TGTGCCAGCAGCTTAAACCCGACTAGCGAGACCGCAGATACGCAGTATTTT	CASSLNPTSETADTQYF
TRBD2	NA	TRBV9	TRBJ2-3	TGTGCCAGCAGCGGCAGACTAGCGGGGGGGCTAGGAGATACGCAGTATTTT	CASSGRLAGGLGDTQYF
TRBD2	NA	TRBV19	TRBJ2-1	TGTGCCAGTAGTATCCCTAGCGGGGGATACAATGAGCAGTTCTTC	CASSIPSGGYNEQFF
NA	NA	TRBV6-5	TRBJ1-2	TGTGCCAGCAGTTACTCCCCCGCACAGTCTAACTATGGCTACACCTTC	CASSYSPAQSNYGYTF
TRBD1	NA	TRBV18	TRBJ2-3	TGTGCCAGCTCACGGTTGGTACCGGGACAGGTCACAGATACGCAGTATTTT	CASSRLVPGQVTDTQYF
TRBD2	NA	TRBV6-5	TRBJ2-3	TGTGCCAGCAGTTACCGGGCGGGGGGGCCAGATACGCAGTATTTT	CASSYRAGGPDTQYF
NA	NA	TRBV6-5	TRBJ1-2	TGTGCCAGCAGTGTCTCCAGATATGGCTACACCTTC	CASSVSRYGYTF
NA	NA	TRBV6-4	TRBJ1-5	TGTGCCAGCAGTGAAGGGGTGGCCGAAAATCAGCCCCAGCATTTT	CASSEGVAENQPQHF
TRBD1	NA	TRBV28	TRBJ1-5	TGTGCCAGCAGTGCACAGGGGGCAGGTCAGCCCCAGCATTTT	CASSAQGAGQPQHF
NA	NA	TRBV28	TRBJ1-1	TGTGCCAGCAGTTCGCCTTGGAGGGGAAACACTGAAGCTTTCTTT	CASSSPWRGNTEAFF
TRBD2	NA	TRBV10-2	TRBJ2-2	TGCGCCAGCAATAGCGGGGGTTACACCGGGGAGCTGTTTTTT	CASNSGGYTGELFF
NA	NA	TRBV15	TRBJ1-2	TGTGCCACCAGCAGCGCGGGGGGCCGAAACTATGGCTACACCTTC	CATSSAGGRNYGYTF